Reported below is one T cell receptor beta chain. Sequence at one end of the junction differs from germline and may be a read error. Per the original data handling: Amplification from reference gene primers served as the basis for estimated nucleated cell counts. TCRdb keeps only in-frame clones here, not all; method: immunoSEQ multiplex PCR. V and J calls and clone size are given by that table; D and trimming were obtained from the DNA. Of tens of thousands of clones in the sample, 87% were seen once. The entry originates in a study of blood T cell repertoires in COVID-19. Overall study context: Italy, Spain and the United States were the sources of the convalescent and acute COVID-19 samples.

The length of the CDR3 is 13 residues. Germline V gene sequence: CDR1 KGHSH, CDR2 LQKENI. This TCR came from a woman aged 45-59 years with acute or convalescent COVID-19. The sample taken for sequencing was peripheral blood. V gene TRBV18 combines with J gene TRBJ1-5; D not certain. The CDR3 spells CASSPSSDQPQHF. The DNA for the CDR3 is TGTGCCAGCTCACCATCTAGCGATCAGCCCCAGCATTTT.